A single sample gave rise to the 8 T cell receptor beta chains below, sequenced in a study of T-cell memory formation after mild COVID-19. MiXCR was run by TCRdb on the 5' RACE reads, yielding one entry per CDR3 protein. The data contain 350,000 to 500,000 distinct CDR3 sequences, 20% to 25% of them singletons. Material: PBMCs or a T cell subset sorted from them (not recorded which). Source of these receptors: an adult woman who had mild COVID-19 (a few samples of this study predate the infection). Cell type and time point are not known.

This chain uses TRBV29-1 with TRBJ2-1, with 8 bases fitting TRBD2. CDR3 length equals 15 residues. The germline CDR1 and CDR2 sequences are SQVTM and ANQGSEA. V lost 4 bases to trimming and J lost 2 bases; unmatched junction nucleotides: 7. CDR3 sequence (DNA): TGCAGCGTTGCTTCGGGACTAGTGCCCTACAATGAGCAGTTCTTC. This translates into CSVASGLVPYNEQFF.

V and J are TRBV29-1 and TRBJ1-1; D not resolved. The V gene lost 7 bases and the J gene lost 0 bases, with 9 bases spanning the gap. Per the germline V gene, CDR1 is SQVTM and CDR2 is ANQGSEA. This CDR3 spans 12 amino acids. The CDR3 here is CSGAQMNTEAFF. The CDR3 DNA follows: TGCAGCGGAGCCCAGATGAACACTGAAGCTTTCTTT.

The V gene is TRBV6-5, the J gene TRBJ1-6, with 8 bases lining up with TRBD1. CDR3 length equals 14 residues. CDR1 is MNHEY, CDR2 SVGAGI, per germline. V gave up 5 bases and J gave up 7 bases; unmatched junction bases: 4. CDR3 amino acids: CASSVDRVNSPLHF. In DNA, the CDR3 is TGTGCCAGCAGTGTGGACAGGGTGAATTCACCCCTCCACTTT.

This clonotype was counted a few times. DNA of the CDR3: TGCAGTGGAAGCGGGAGCCAAGAGACCCAGTACTTC. It specifies CSGSGSQETQYF. The chain recombines TRBV20-1 with TRBJ2-5, with 8 bases aligning to TRBD2. This CDR3 comprises 12 residues. Losses at the gene ends were 7 bases for V and 1 base for J; bases not matched to a gene: 2. Germline CDR1 and CDR2: DFQATT and SNEGSKA (reference sequence).

Only a few counts were recorded for this clonotype. The chain employs TRBV7-8 and TRBJ2-2; weak D call: TRBD2 (6 bases). The V end lost 4 bases, the J end lost 3 bases, and 21 bases lay between the germline ends. The V gene's germline CDR1 is SGHVS and CDR2 FQNEAQ. The CDR3 totals 18 residues. Written as DNA, the CDR3 is TGTGCCAGCAGCTCCCGTTCGGCCTTAGCGGCATACACCGGGGAGCTGTTTTTT. Translating gives CASSSRSALAAYTGELFF.

The chain uses TRBV29-1 and TRBJ2-7, with D unresolved. The V gene lost 4 bases and the J gene lost 3 bases, with 13 bases spanning the gap. This CDR3 has 13 amino acids. Germline V gives CDR1 SQVTM, CDR2 ANQGSEA. The CDR3 here is CSVGNGFGYEQYF. Here the CDR3 DNA reads TGCAGCGTTGGTAACGGTTTCGGCTACGAGCAGTACTTC.

This clonotype was seen a handful of times. This sequence joins TRBV7-3 and TRBJ2-3, with 10 bases lining up with TRBD2. Germline V gene sequence: CDR1 SGHTA, CDR2 FQGTGA. This CDR3 has 18 residues. V shed 1 base and J 3 bases; nucleotides not matched to a gene: 10. CDR3 nucleotides: TGTGCCAGCAGCTTAAGTCCGAGAGCGGGGGGGCGTACAGATACGCAGTATTTT. This gives the protein CASSLSPRAGGRTDTQYF.

This clonotype has a handful of counts. The chain recombines TRBV5-5 with TRBJ2-7; 10 nucleotides match TRBD2. Germline V gene data show CDR1 as SGHKS and CDR2 as YYEKEE (reference sequence). The length of the CDR3 is 15 residues. Trimming took 0 bases from V and 3 from J; bases not matched to a gene: 3. The CDR3 DNA sequence: TGTGCCAGCAGCTTGGGAGCGGGAGGGCGCTACGAGCAGTACTTC. Translating it yields CASSLGAGGRYEQYF. Combining the CDR3 with reference TRBV5-5 and TRBJ2-7 gives the whole variable domain DAGVTQSPTHLIKTRGQQVTLRCSPISGHKSVSWYQQVLGQGPQFIFQYYEKEERGRGNFPDRFSARQFPNYSSELNVNALLLGDSALYLCASSLGAGGRYEQYFGPGTRLTVT.